A selection of T cell receptor beta chains follows, all from one sample in a study of T cell responses to AZD1222 COVID-19 vaccine. This table comes from immunoSEQ multiplex PCR, and its TCRdb copy is limited to in-frame clones, with some not included. This sample carries some 130,000 clones, roughly 82% of them seen once, and the ten largest clones take roughly 4.3%. This sample comprised peripheral blood, obtained on day 0 of AZD1222 vaccination. Every receptor here comes from an adult in good health. Each CDR3 is given with its conserved first and last residue. Each record gives: V gene, clone size, CDR3 protein. The size of a clone is reported for some rows only, either as once, few or many, or as a class for expanded clones.

V: TRBV7-9
size: NA
CDR3: CASSFPGSYGYTF

V: TRBV5-8
size: NA
CDR3: CASSLGLASGEETQYF

V: TRBV5-6
size: once
CDR3: CASSLAQDSLIYGYTF

V: TRBV2
size: NA
CDR3: CASRDLLAMETQYF

V: TRBV19
size: few
CDR3: CASSIRDRGAGQPQHF

V: TRBV14
size: NA
CDR3: CASSQAGPDTQYF

V: TRBV29-1
size: NA
CDR3: CSAQRTGTTDTQYF

V: TRBV7-9
size: NA
CDR3: CASRWGGPNTEAFF

V: TRBV7-8
size: NA
CDR3: CASSGHTGSLTNNEQFF

V: TRBV3-1/TRBV3-2
size: NA
CDR3: CASSSDLISYNEQFF

V: TRBV5-6
size: few
CDR3: CASSFGTGADNSPLHF

V: TRBV3-1/TRBV3-2
size: NA
CDR3: CASSQGAGIRGYTF

V: TRBV5-1
size: NA
CDR3: CASSSFDRGRNYGYTF

V: TRBV28
size: NA
CDR3: CATGGEGSINTEAFF

V: TRBV9
size: NA
CDR3: CASSSPLRQMNTEAFF

V: TRBV5-5
size: NA
CDR3: CASSPEGHSYNEQFF

V: TRBV3-1/TRBV3-2
size: NA
CDR3: CASSPAIPGELFF

V: TRBV2
size: NA
CDR3: CASSDYRNTEAFF

V: TRBV28
size: few
CDR3: CASSSTLGGYTF

V: TRBV9
size: NA
CDR3: CASSQSRDGAYEQYF

V: TRBV5-4
size: NA
CDR3: CASSFKNRDRVGGQYF

V: TRBV5-1
size: once
CDR3: CASSLETRQTSPLHF

V: TRBV28
size: NA
CDR3: CASRPDRGRMDGELFF

V: TRBV4-1
size: NA
CDR3: CASSQVTGPSASSYNSPLHF

V: TRBV12-3/TRBV12-4
size: NA
CDR3: CASSTGQGYGYTF

V: TRBV19
size: NA
CDR3: CASSRKWGGSEQFF

V: TRBV5-1
size: NA
CDR3: CASSIGTRGNEQFF

V: TRBV15
size: NA
CDR3: CATSRVPGTNEKLFF

V: TRBV19
size: few
CDR3: CASSILRTQNSPLHF

V: TRBV7-9
size: NA
CDR3: CASSPGQGANGELFF

V: TRBV2
size: NA
CDR3: CASSGEGAPSGYGYTF

V: TRBV6-5
size: few
CDR3: CASSYRLTGGNYGYTF

V: TRBV28
size: NA
CDR3: CASSLPTGGQETQYF

V: TRBV5-6
size: NA
CDR3: CASSLEFGGRPLNTEAFF

V: TRBV19
size: NA
CDR3: CASSIVGWSFDSPLHF

V: TRBV28
size: NA
CDR3: CASGSWGAGNTIYF

V: TRBV28
size: NA
CDR3: CASSTTNTGELFF

V: TRBV28
size: NA
CDR3: CASPPNFSGGTYEQYF

V: TRBV6-5
size: NA
CDR3: CASTGNSQNTEAFF

V: TRBV28
size: NA
CDR3: CASGPGFTGELFF

V: TRBV19
size: NA
CDR3: CASSIFGGAYNEQFF

V: TRBV5-1
size: NA
CDR3: CASSLGGDYGYTF

V: TRBV28
size: NA
CDR3: CASRQTGRHGYTF

V: TRBV2
size: NA
CDR3: CASSANMAGNTEAFF

V: TRBV19
size: NA
CDR3: CASRTAVNSPLHF

V: TRBV5-1
size: NA
CDR3: CASSSSGGGNEKLFF

V: TRBV2
size: NA
CDR3: CASRGESSYNSPLHF

V: TRBV28
size: NA
CDR3: CASSFSDRGLGNTIYF

V: TRBV5-1
size: NA
CDR3: CASSSGQGNSPLHF

V: TRBV18
size: NA
CDR3: CASSPPSPSGSDYTF

V: TRBV12-3/TRBV12-4
size: NA
CDR3: CASSPTGGHEQYF

V: TRBV7-2
size: NA
CDR3: CASSHPPGEQFF

V: TRBV3-1/TRBV3-2
size: NA
CDR3: CASSLQGSGNTIYF

V: TRBV5-6
size: NA
CDR3: CASSPRRTRGAVF

V: TRBV28
size: NA
CDR3: CASSLLSNQPQHF

V: TRBV12-3/TRBV12-4
size: NA
CDR3: CASRGTTGQPQHF